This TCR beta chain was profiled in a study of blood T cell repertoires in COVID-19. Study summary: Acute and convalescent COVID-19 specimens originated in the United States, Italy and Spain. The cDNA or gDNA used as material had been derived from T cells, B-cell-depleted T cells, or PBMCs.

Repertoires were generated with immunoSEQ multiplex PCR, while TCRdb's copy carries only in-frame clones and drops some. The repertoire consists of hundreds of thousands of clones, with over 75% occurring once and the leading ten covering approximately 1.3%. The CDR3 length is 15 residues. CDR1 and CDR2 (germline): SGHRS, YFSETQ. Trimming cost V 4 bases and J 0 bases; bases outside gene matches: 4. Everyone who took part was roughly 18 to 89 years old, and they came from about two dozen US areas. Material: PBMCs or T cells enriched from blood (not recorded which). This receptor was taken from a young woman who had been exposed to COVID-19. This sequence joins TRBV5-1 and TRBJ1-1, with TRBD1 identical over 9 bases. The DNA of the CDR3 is TGCGCCAGCAGCGTGACAGGGGGATTGAACACTGAAGCTTTCTTT. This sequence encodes CASSVTGGLNTEAFF.